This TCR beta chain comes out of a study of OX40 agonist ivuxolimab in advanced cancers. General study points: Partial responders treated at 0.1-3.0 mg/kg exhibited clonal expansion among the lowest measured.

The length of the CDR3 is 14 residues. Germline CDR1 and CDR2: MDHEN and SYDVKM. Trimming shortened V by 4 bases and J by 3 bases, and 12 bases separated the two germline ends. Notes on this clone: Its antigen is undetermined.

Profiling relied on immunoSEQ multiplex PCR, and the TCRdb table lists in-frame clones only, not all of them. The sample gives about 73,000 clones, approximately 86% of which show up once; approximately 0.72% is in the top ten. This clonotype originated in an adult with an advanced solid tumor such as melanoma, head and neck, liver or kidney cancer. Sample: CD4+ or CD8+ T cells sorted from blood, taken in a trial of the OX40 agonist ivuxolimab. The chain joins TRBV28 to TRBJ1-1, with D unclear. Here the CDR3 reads CASSSGGRDTEAFF. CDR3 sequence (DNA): TGTGCCAGCAGTTCAGGTGGGAGGGACACTGAAGCTTTCTTT.